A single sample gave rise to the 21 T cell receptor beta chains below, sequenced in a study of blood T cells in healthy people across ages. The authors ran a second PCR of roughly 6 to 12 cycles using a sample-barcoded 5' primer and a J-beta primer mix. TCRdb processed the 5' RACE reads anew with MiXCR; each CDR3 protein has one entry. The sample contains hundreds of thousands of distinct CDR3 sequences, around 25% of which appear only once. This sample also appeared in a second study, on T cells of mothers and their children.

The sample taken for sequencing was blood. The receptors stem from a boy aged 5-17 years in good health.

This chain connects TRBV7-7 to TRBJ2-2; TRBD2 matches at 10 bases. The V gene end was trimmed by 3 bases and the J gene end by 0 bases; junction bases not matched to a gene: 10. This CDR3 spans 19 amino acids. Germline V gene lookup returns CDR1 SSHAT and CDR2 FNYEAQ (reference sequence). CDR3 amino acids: CASSFRLAGAHANTGELFF. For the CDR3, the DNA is TGTGCCAGCAGCTTCAGGCTAGCGGGGGCTCACGCGAACACCGGGGAGCTGTTTTTT.

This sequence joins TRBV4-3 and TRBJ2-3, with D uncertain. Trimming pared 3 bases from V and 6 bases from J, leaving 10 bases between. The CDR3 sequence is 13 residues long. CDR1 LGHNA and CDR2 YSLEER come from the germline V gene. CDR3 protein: CASSHSSLDTQYF. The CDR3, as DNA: TGCGCCAGCAGCCACTCGTCCCTCGATACGCAGTATTTT.

The CDR3 coding sequence is TGTGCCAGCAGCTCCGGTCATACAGGGGCAACTGGGGCCAACGTCCTGACTTTC. Its translation: CASSSGHTGATGANVLTF. The chain combines TRBV7-3 with TRBJ2-6, with 7 bases that match TRBD1. Trimming cost V 4 bases and J 2 bases; bases outside gene matches: 11. This CDR3 has 18 amino acids. CDR1 is SGHTA, CDR2 FQGTGA, per germline.

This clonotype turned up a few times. CDR3 in DNA: TGTGCCAGCAGCGTATCCGGGCAAAATCAGCCCCAGCATTTT. It specifies CASSVSGQNQPQHF. The chain uses TRBV9 and TRBJ1-5; D uncertain. Trimming took 1 base from V and 4 from J, leaving 9 bases between them. CDR3 length equals 14 residues. Germline CDR1 SGDLS, CDR2 YYNGEE.

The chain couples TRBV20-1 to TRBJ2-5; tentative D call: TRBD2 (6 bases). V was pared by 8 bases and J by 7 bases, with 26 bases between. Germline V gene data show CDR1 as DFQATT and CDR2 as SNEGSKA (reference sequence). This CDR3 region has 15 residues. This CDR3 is CSSKLAVAASTTQYF. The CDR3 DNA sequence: TGCAGTTCAAAACTTGCGGTAGCGGCCTCCACGACCCAGTACTTC.

CDR3: CASSPYGQGNIQYF. The CDR3 DNA follows: TGTGCCAGCAGCCCCTATGGGCAGGGCAACATTCAGTACTTC. The chain couples TRBV7-9 to TRBJ2-4; TRBD1 is a possible D gene (5 bases). Between the trimmed V and J ends, which lost 5 bases and 7 bases, there was a span of 15 bases. CDR1 and CDR2 from the germline V gene are SEHNR and FQNEAQ (reference sequence). CDR3 length: 14 amino acids.

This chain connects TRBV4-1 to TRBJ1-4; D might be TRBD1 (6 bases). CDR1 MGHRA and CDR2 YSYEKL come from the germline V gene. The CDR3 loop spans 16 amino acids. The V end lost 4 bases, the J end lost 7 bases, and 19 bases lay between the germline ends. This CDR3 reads CASSPRQTGGFEKLFF. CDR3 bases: TGCGCCAGCAGCCCACGACAGACAGGAGGATTTGAAAAACTGTTTTTT.

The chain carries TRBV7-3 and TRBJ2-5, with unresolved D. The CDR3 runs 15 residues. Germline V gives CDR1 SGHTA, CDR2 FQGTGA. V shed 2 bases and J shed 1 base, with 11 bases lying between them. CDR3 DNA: TGTGCCAGCAGCTTATGGCCAGCCACCCAAGAGACCCAGTACTTC. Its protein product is CASSLWPATQETQYF.

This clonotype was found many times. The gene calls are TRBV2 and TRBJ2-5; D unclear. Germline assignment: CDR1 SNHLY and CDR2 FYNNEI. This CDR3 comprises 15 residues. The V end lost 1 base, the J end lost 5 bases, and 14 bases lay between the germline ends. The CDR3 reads CASSEEGLSGETQYF. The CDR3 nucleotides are TGTGCCAGCAGTGAAGAAGGGCTGTCGGGTGAGACCCAGTACTTC.

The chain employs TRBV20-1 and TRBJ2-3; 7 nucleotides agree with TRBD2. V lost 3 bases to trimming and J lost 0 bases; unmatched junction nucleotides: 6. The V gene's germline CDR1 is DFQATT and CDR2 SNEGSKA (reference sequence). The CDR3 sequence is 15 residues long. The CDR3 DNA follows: TGCAGTGCTAGTTCCTGGGACTATAGCACAGATACGCAGTATTTT. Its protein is CSASSWDYSTDTQYF.

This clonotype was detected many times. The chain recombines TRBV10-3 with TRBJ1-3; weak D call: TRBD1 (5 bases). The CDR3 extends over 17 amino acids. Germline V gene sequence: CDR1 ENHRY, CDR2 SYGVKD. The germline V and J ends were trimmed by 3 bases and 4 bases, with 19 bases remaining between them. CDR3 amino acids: CAISDPGGVNLGNTIYF. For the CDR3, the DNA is TGTGCCATCAGTGACCCCGGGGGTGTTAACTTGGGAAACACCATATATTTT.

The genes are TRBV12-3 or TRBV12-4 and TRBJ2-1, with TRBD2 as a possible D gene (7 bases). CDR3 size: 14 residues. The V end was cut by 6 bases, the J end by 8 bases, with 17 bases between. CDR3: CASREGGSVDEQFF. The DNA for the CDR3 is TGTGCCAGCAGAGAGGGGGGGTCCGTGGATGAGCAGTTCTTC.

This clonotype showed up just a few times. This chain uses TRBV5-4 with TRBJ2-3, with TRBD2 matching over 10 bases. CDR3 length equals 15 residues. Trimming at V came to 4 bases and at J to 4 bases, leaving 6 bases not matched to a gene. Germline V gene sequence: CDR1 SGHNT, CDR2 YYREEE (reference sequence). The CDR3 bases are TGTGCCAGCAGCCAAGCGGGGGGGCTAGCAGATACGCAGTATTTT. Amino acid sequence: CASSQAGGLADTQYF.

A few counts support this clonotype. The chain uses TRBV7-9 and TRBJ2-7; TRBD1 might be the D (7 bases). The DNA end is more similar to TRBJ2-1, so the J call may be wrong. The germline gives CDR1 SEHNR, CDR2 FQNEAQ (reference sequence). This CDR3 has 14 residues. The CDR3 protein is CASSFRTGGNEQFF. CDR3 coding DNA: TGTGCCAGCAGCTTTAGGACAGGAGGGAATGAGCAGTTCTTC.

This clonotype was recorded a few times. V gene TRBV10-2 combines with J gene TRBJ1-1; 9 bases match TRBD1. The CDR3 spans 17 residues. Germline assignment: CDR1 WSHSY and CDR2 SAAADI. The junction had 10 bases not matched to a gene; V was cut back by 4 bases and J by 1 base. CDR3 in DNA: TGCGCCAGCAGTGCCCGGACAGGGGAGGTTTGGAACACTGAAGCTTTCTTT. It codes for CASSARTGEVWNTEAFF.

The CDR3 region is CASTTGGYNSPLHF. The CDR3 DNA is TGTGCCAGCACTACAGGGGGATATAATTCACCCCTCCACTTT. The V gene is TRBV12-3 or TRBV12-4, the J gene TRBJ1-6; 8 nucleotides line up with TRBD1. The trim removed 7 bases at V and 4 bases at J, leaving 3 bases unmatched. The CDR3 length is 14 residues.

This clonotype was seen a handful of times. The CDR3 coding sequence is TGCAGCGTCCACCCCGGAGGGTTTGCGGGCTACACCTTC. It translates to CSVHPGGFAGYTF. The rearrangement uses TRBV29-1 and TRBJ1-2; D remains unclear. The V end was cut by 6 bases, the J end by 8 bases, with 19 bases between. The germline V gene has CDR1 SQVTM and CDR2 ANQGSEA. This CDR3 spans 13 amino acids.

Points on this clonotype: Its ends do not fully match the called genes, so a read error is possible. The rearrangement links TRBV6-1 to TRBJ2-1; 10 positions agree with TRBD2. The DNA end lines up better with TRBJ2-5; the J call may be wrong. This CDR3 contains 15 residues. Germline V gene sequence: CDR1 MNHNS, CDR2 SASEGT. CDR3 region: CAGSETSGARETQYF. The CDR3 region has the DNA TGTGCCGGCAGTGAAACTAGCGGGGCCAGGGAGACCCAGTACTTC.

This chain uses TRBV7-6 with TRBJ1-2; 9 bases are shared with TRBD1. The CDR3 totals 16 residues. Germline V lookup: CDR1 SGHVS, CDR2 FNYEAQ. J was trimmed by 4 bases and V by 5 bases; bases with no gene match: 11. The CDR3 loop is CASSRSTGGKSYGYTF. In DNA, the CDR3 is TGTGCCAGCAGCCGTTCGACAGGGGGTAAATCCTATGGCTACACCTTC.

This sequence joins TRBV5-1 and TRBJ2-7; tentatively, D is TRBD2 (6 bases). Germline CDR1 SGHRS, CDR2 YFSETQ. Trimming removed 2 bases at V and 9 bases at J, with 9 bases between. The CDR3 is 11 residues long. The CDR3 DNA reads TGCGCCAGCAGCTTCGGGACTTCGCAGTACTTC. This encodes CASSFGTSQYF.

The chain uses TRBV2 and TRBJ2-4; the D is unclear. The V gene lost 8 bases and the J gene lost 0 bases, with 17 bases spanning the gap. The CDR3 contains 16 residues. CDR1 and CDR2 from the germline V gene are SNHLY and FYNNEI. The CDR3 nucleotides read TGTGCCAGCGGGGAAAGCCGACTTCTAGCCAAAAACATTCAGTACTTC. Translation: CASGESRLLAKNIQYF.